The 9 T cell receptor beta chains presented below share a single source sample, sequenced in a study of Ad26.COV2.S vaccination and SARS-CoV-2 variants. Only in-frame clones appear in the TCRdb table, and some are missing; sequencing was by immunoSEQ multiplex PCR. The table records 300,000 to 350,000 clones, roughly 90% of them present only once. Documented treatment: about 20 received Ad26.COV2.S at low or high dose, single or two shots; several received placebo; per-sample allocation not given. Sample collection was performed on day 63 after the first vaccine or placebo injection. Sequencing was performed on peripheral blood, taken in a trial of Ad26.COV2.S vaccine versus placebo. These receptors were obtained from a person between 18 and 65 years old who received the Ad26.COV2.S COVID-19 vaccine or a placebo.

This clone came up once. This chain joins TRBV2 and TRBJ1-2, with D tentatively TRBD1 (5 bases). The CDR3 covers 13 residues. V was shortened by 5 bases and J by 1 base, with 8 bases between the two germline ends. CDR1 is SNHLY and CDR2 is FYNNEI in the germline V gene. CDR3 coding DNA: TGTGCCAGCAGTTCCGACAGTAACTATGGCTACACCTTC. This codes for CASSSDSNYGYTF.

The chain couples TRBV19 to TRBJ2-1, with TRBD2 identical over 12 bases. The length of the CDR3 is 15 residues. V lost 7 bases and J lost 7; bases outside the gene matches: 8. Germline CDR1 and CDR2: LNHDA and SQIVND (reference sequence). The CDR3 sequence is CASTQLAGGSNEQFF. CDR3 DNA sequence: TGTGCCAGTACCCAACTAGCGGGAGGCTCGAATGAGCAGTTCTTC.

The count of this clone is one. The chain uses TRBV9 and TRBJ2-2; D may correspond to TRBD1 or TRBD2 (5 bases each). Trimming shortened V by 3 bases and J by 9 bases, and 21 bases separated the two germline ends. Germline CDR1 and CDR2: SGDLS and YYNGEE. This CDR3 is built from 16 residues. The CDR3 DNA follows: TGTGCCAGCAGCGCATATTCCGGGACCCGGGATAGGGAGCTGTTTTTT. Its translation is CASSAYSGTRDRELFF.

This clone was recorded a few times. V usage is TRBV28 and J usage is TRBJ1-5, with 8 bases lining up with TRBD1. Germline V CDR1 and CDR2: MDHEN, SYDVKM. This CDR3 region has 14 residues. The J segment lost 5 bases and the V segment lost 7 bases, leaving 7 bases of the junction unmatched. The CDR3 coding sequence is TGTGCCAGCATTACCGGACAGGGCTATCAGCCCCAGCATTTT. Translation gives CASITGQGYQPQHF.

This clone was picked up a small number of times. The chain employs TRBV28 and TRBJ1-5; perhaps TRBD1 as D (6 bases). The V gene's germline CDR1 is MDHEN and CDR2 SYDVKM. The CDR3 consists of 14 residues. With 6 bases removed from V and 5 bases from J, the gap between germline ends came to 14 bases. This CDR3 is CASSVTGPYQPQHF. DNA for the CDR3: TGTGCCAGCAGCGTCACAGGGCCTTATCAGCCCCAGCATTTT.

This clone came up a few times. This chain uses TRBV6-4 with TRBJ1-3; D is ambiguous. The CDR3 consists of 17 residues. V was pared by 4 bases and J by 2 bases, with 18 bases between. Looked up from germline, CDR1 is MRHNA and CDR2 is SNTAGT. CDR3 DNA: TGTGCCAGCAGTGCGTGGAGGGTGGGGAAGACTGGAAACACCATATATTTT. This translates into CASSAWRVGKTGNTIYF.

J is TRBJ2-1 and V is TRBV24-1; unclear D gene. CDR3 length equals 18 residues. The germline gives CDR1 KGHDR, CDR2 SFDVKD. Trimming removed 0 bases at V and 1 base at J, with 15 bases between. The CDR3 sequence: CATSDLGQPGVSYNEQFF. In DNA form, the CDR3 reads TGTGCCACCAGTGATTTGGGGCAGCCTGGGGTTTCCTACAATGAGCAGTTCTTC.

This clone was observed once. In DNA, the CDR3 is TGTGCCAGCAGCTTGGACAGGGGCAATGAGCAGTTCTTC. It yields the protein CASSLDRGNEQFF. V usage is TRBV5-8 and J usage is TRBJ2-1; 7 nucleotides align to TRBD1. V gave up 0 bases and J gave up 6 bases; unmatched junction bases: 0. The CDR3 is 13 amino acids. Germline assignment: CDR1 SGHTS and CDR2 YDEGEE.

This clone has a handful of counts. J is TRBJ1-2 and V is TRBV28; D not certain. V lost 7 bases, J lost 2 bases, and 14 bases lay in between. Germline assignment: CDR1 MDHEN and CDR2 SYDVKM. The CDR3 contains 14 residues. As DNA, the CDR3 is TGTGCCAGCACCTTCGGGCCGACCAACTATGGCTACACCTTC. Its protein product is CASTFGPTNYGYTF.